This T cell receptor beta chain was captured by sequencing in a study of identical twins. Study-wide results and limits: Twin-shared out-of-frame alpha sequences showed excess low generation probability.

Germline V CDR1 and CDR2: DFQATT, SNEGSKA (reference sequence). V lost 3 bases to trimming and J lost 5 bases, with 13 bases between them. The CDR3 is made up of 13 amino acids. Note on this clonotype: Its antigen is currently unknown.

Each CDR3 protein gets one entry after TCRdb re-called the 5' RACE reads with MiXCR. This table has hundreds of thousands of distinct CDR3 sequences, 18% appearing once. These records were also assigned to another study, of T cells expressing NK-cell markers. This second report adds: TCR beta repertoires came from sorted CD3+CD56+NKG2C+, CD3+CD56+NKG2C- and CD3+CD56-NKG2C+ T cells.

The specimen was PBMCs. The chain has TRBV20-1 and TRBJ1-1; tentative D call: TRBD1 (5 bases). The receptor comes from a woman aged 18-29 years in good health. This chain's CDR3 is CSASNRGRTEAFF. The CDR3, as DNA: TGCAGTGCTAGTAATAGGGGACGGACTGAAGCTTTCTTT.